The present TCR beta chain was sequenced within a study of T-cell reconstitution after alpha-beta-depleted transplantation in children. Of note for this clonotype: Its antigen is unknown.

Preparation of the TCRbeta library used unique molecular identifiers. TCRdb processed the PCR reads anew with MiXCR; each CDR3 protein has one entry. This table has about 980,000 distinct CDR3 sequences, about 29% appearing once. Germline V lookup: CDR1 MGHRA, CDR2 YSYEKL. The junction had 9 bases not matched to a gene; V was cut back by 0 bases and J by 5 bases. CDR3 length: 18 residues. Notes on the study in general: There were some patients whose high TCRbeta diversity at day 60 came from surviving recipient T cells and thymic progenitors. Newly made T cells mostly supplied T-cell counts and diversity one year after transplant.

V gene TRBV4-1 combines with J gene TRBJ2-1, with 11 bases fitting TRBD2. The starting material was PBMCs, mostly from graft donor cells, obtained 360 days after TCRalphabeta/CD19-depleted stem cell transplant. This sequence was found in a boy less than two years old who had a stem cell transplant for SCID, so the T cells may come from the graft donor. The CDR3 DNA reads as TGCGCCAGCAGCCAAGATGTGAGAATAGCGGGGGGGGACAATGAGCAGTTCTTC. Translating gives CASSQDVRIAGGDNEQFF.